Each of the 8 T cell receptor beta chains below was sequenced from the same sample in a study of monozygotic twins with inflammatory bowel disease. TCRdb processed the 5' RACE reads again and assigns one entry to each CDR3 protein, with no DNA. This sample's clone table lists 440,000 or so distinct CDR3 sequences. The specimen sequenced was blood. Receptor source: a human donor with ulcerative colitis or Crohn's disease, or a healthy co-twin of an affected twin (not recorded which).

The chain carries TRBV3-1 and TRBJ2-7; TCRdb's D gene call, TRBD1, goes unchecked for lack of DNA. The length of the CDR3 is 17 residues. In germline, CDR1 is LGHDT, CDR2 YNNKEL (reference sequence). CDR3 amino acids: CASSIVGQGVVPYEQYF.

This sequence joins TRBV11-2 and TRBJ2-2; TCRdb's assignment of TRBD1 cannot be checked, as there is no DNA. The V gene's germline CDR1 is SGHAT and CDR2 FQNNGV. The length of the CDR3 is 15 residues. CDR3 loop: CASSFPGASTGELFF.

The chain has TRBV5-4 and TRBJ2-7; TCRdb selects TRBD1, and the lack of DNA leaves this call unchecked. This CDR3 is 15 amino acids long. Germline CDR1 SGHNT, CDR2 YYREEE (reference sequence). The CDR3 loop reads CASSLKQGMINEQYF.

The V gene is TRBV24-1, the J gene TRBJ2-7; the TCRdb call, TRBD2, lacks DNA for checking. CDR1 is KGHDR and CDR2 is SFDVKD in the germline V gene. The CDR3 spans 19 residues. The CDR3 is CATKLKTWARRTRDYEQYF.

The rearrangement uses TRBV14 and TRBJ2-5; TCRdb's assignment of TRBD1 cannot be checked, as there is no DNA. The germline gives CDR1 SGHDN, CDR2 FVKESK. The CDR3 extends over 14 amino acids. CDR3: CASSQAVPRNAQYF.

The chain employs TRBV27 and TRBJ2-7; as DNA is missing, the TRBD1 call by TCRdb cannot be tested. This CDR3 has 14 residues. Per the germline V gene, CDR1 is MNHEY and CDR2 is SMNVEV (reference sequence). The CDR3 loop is CASSSGQSTYEQYF.

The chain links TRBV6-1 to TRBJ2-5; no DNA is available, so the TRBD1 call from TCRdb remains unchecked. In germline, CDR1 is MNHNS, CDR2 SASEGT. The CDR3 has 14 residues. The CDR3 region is CASSRLGAGETQYF.

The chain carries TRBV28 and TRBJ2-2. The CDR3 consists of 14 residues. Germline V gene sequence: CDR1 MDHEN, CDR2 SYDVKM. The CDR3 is CAAKDGTNTGELFF.